The clone carrying this T cell receptor (beta chain) was observed a single time. The study ran its PCR with 60 Vbeta and 13 Jbeta primers. Sequencing was performed with immunoSEQ multiplex PCR; in TCRdb, only in-frame clones are kept and a portion is missing. This sample carries tens of thousands of clones, 80% of them seen once, and the ten largest clones take nearly 6%. The CDR3 totals 17 residues. Germline CDR1 LNHDA, CDR2 SQIVND (reference sequence). After removal of 1 base from V and 7 bases from J, the junction contained 10 bases not matched to a gene. This record comes from a study of cytomegalovirus exposure and HLA in healthy donors. Study-wide background: Inside one of the first data releases sat about 91 million unique TCRs taken from HLA-typed donors.

Sequenced: PBMCs. The J gene is TRBJ1-6, the V gene TRBV19, with 7 positions matching TRBD1. The receptor was derived from a male donor in good health and CMV-seronegative. The CDR3 protein is CASSIVPDRVRNSPLHF. Written as DNA, the CDR3 is TGTGCCAGTAGTATAGTCCCAGACAGGGTCAGGAATTCACCCCTCCACTTT.